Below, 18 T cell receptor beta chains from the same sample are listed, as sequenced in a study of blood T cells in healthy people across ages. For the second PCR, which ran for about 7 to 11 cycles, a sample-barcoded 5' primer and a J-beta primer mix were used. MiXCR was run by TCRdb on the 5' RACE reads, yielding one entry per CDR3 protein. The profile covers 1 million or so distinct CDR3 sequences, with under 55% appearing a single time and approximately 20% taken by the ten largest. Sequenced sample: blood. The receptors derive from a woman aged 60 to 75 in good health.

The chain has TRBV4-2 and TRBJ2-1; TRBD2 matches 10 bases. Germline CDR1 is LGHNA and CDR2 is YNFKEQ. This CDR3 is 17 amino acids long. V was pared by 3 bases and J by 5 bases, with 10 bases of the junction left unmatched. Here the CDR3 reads CASSQREGLAAHNEQFF. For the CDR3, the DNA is TGTGCCAGCAGCCAGCGGGAAGGACTAGCGGCCCACAATGAGCAGTTCTTC.

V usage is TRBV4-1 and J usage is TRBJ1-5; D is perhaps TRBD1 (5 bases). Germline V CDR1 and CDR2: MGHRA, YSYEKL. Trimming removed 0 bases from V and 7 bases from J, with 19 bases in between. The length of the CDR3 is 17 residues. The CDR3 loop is CASSQDLGGGKQQPQHF. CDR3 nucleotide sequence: TGCGCCAGCAGCCAAGATCTGGGCGGGGGGAAGCAACAGCCCCAGCATTTT.

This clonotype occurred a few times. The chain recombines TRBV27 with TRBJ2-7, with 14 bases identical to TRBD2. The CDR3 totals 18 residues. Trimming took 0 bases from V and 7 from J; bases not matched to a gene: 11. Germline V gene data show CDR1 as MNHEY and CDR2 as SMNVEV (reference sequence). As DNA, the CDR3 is TGTGCCAGCAGTTTATCCCGACCGACTAGCGGGAGGGTAGGTGAGCAGTACTTC. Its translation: CASSLSRPTSGRVGEQYF.

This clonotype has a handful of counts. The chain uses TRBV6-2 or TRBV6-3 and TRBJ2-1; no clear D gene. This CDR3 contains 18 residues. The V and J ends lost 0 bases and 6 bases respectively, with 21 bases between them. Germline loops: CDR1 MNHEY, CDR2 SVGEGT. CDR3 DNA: TGTGCCAGCAGTTACTCCCCGTCGGCTATCCAAAGAGGCAATGAGCAGTTCTTC. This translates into CASSYSPSAIQRGNEQFF.

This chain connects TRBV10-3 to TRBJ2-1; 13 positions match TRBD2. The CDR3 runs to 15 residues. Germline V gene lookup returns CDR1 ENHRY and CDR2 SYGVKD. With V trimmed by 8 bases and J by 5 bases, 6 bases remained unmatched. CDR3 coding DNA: TGTGCCATCGCGGGGGGGACTAGCGGGAACAATGAGCAGTTCTTC. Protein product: CAIAGGTSGNNEQFF.

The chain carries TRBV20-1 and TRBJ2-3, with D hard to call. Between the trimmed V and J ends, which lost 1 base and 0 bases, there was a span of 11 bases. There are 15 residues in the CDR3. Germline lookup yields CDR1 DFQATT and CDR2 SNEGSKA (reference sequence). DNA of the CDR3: TGCAGTGCTAGAGCGGGCGGCACTAGCACAGATACGCAGTATTTT. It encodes CSARAGGTSTDTQYF.

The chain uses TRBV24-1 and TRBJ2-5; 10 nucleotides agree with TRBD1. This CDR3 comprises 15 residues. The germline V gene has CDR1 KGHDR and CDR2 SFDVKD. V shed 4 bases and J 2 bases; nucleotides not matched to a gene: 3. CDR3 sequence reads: CATSDPDRGQETQYF. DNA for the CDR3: TGTGCCACCAGTGACCCGGACAGGGGGCAAGAGACCCAGTACTTC.

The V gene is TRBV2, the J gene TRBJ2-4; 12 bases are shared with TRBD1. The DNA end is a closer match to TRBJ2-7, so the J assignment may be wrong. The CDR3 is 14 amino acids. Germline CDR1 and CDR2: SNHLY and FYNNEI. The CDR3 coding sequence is TGTGCCAGCAGGGGACAGGGGGCGTTTGCCGAGCAGTACTTC. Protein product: CASRGQGAFAEQYF.

The CDR3 region is CASSPRVAGLSHNEQFF. CDR3 DNA sequence: TGTGCCAGCAGTCCTAGGGTAGCGGGACTTTCCCACAATGAGCAGTTCTTC. The V gene is TRBV6-2 or TRBV6-3, the J gene TRBJ2-1, with 8 bases fitting TRBD2. Germline V gene sequence: CDR1 MNHEY, CDR2 SVGEGT. V shed 5 bases, J shed 5 bases, and the junction held 14 bases outside the gene matches. This CDR3 has 17 residues.

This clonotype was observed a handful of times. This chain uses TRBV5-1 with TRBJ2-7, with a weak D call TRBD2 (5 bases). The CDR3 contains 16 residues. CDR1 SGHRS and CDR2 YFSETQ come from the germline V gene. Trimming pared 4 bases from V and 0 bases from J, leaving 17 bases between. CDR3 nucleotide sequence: TGCGCCAGCAGCCGAAGCCCCGGGGTAAGCTCCTACGAGCAGTACTTC. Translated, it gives CASSRSPGVSSYEQYF.

CDR3 nucleotide sequence: TGTGCCAGCAGTTTCTTGCGGCTGTCCCACAATGAGCAGTACTTC. Its translation is CASSFLRLSHNEQYF. The chain couples TRBV27 to TRBJ2-5; D ambiguous. Trimming left V 3 bases short and J 11 bases short, with 22 bases between. CDR1 and CDR2 (germline): MNHEY, SMNVEV (reference sequence). This CDR3 has 15 residues.

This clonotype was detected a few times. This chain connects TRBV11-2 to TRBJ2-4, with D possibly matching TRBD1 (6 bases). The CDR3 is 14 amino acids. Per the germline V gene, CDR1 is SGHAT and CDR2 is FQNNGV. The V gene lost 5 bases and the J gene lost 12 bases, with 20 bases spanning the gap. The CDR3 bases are TGTGCCAGCAGCCCCGGGGCTACACGGGACACTCAGTACTTC. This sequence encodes CASSPGATRDTQYF.

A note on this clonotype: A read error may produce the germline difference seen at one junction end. CDR3 nucleotides: TGTGCCAGCAATTACCCACCTAGCGGAGCATTCACAGATACGCAGTATTTT. Amino acid sequence: CASNYPPSGAFTDTQYF. The V gene is TRBV6-6, the J gene TRBJ2-3; 7 bases agree with TRBD2. The CDR3 is 17 residues long. The V gene's germline CDR1 is MNHNY and CDR2 SVGAGI (reference sequence).

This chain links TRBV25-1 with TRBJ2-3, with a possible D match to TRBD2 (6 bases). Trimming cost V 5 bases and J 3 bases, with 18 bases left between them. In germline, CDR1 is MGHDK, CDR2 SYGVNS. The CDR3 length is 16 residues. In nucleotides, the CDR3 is TGTGCCAGCAGTAAAGCGGGTCCTCATAAGACAGATACGCAGTATTTT. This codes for CASSKAGPHKTDTQYF.

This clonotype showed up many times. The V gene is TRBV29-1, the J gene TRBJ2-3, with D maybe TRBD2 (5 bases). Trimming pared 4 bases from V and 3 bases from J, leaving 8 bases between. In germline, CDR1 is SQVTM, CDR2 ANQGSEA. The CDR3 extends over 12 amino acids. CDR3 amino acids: CSVGTRTDTQYF. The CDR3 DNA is TGCAGCGTTGGAACTAGAACAGATACGCAGTATTTT.

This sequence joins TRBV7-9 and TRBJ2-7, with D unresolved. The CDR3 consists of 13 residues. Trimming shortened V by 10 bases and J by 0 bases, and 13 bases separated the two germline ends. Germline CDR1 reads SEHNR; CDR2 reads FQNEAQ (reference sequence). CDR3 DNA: TGTGCCACCGGACGGTCGAGCTCCTACGAGCAGTACTTC. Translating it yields CATGRSSSYEQYF.

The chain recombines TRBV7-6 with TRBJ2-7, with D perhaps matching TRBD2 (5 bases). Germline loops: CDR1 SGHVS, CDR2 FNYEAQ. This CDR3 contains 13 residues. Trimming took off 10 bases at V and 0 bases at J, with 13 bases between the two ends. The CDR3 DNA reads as TGTGCCACCTCTAGCCCGAGCTCCTACGAGCAGTACTTC. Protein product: CATSSPSSYEQYF.

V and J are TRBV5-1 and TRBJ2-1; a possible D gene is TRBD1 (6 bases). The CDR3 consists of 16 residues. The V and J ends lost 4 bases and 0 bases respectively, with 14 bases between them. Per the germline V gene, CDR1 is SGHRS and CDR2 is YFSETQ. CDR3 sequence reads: CASSLNTGSSYNEQFF. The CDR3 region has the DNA TGCGCCAGCAGCCTGAACACAGGGAGCTCCTACAATGAGCAGTTCTTC.